Following are 22 T cell receptor beta chains from one sample sequenced in a study of blood T cell repertoires in COVID-19. Sequencing used immunoSEQ multiplex PCR; TCRdb keeps in-frame clones, though not all of them. The sample records 150,000 or so clones, about four fifths being singletons. Sequencing was carried out using peripheral blood. These receptors were collected from a woman of 80 years or more with acute or convalescent COVID-19.

J is TRBJ1-1 and V is TRBV6-6; a weak D match, TRBD1 (6 bases). The CDR3 is 13 amino acids. Trimming took 7 bases from V and 5 from J, leaving 14 bases between them. Germline CDR1 and CDR2: MNHNY and SVGAGI (reference sequence). This CDR3 is CASIPQGRTEAFF. The CDR3 nucleotides read TGTGCCAGCATTCCGCAGGGGCGTACTGAAGCTTTCTTT.

This chain joins TRBV4-1 and TRBJ1-4; the D is unclear. V was clipped by 4 bases and J by 4 bases, with 19 bases between them. CDR1 is MGHRA and CDR2 is YSYEKL in the germline V gene. This CDR3 contains 17 residues. In DNA, the CDR3 is TGCGCCAGCAGCCGGGGAGGTATTGTGCAAGTTAATGAAAAACTGTTTTTT. The encoded protein is CASSRGGIVQVNEKLFF.

V and J are TRBV5-6 and TRBJ2-7; D perhaps matches TRBD1 (7 bases). Per germline, CDR1 SGHDT and CDR2 YYEEEE. Deletions cut 3 bases from V and 4 bases from J, with 14 bases between. This CDR3 has 14 amino acids. The CDR3 DNA sequence: TGTGCCAGCAGCTCGGGCGCAGGGGGGTACGAGCAGTACTTC. This encodes CASSSGAGGYEQYF.

This clone came up a few times. The chain recombines TRBV7-9 with TRBJ1-1; 10 nucleotides align to TRBD1. The junction had 5 bases not matched to a gene; V was cut back by 3 bases and J by 4 bases. Germline CDR1 and CDR2: SEHNR and FQNEAQ (reference sequence). This CDR3 region has 15 residues. The chain's CDR3 is CASSFRQGAATEAFF. For the CDR3, the DNA is TGTGCCAGCAGCTTTCGACAGGGGGCCGCCACTGAAGCTTTCTTT.

The genes are TRBV3-1 (or the pseudogene TRBV3-2) and TRBJ1-2; TRBD1 matches at 10 bases. CDR1 and CDR2 (germline): LGHDT, YNNKEL (reference sequence). The CDR3 length is 13 residues. With 7 bases clipped from V and 8 bases from J, the junction kept 7 bases outside the gene matches. The CDR3 coding sequence is TGTGCCAGCACACGGGACAGGGGTTTCGGCTACACCTTC. This gives the protein CASTRDRGFGYTF.

The chain joins TRBV6-6 to TRBJ1-2; 7 bases line up with TRBD1. The germline V gene has CDR1 MNHNY and CDR2 SVGAGI (reference sequence). V lost 2 bases to trimming and J lost 5 bases; unmatched junction nucleotides: 8. The CDR3 is 15 residues long. This chain's CDR3 is CASSYQRQGDYGYTF. CDR3 in DNA: TGTGCCAGCAGTTACCAGAGACAGGGAGATTATGGCTACACCTTC.

This clone was found once. The chain combines TRBV5-6 with TRBJ2-7; D remains unclear. Germline CDR1 and CDR2: SGHDT and YYEEEE. This CDR3 is 15 amino acids long. The ends were cut back, 3 bases at V and 6 bases at J, with 19 bases in the middle. CDR3 sequence reads: CASSSGPVAISEQYF. The DNA of the CDR3 is TGTGCCAGCAGCTCGGGTCCGGTCGCGATATCCGAGCAGTACTTC.

V usage is TRBV2 and J usage is TRBJ1-1, with 9 nucleotides matching TRBD1. The CDR3 sequence is 15 residues long. CDR1 and CDR2 (germline): SNHLY, FYNNEI. The V segment lost 6 bases and the J segment 5 bases; nucleotides outside the gene matches: 10. The CDR3 loop reads CASRAWGQGDTEAFF. The CDR3 DNA follows: TGTGCCAGCAGGGCATGGGGACAGGGAGATACTGAAGCTTTCTTT.

The V gene is TRBV6-1, the J gene TRBJ1-4, with D unresolved. V lost 4 bases to trimming and J lost 1 base, with 13 bases between them. This CDR3 contains 16 residues. Germline CDR1 reads MNHNS; CDR2 reads SASEGT. The CDR3 DNA sequence: TGTGCCAGCAGTGGTAATCGGGAGGGAACTAATGAAAAACTGTTTTTT. Translation: CASSGNREGTNEKLFF.

The chain has TRBV6-1 and TRBJ2-1; D perhaps matches TRBD2 (5 bases). The germline gives CDR1 MNHNS, CDR2 SASEGT. V lost 4 bases to trimming and J lost 0 bases, with 13 bases between them. The CDR3 runs 16 residues. Here the CDR3 reads CASSGRVGSSYNEQFF. Here the CDR3 DNA reads TGTGCCAGCAGTGGGCGGGTAGGTAGCTCCTACAATGAGCAGTTCTTC.

This clone was detected once. V is TRBV25-1 and J is TRBJ1-4; D gene unclear. Trimming took 6 bases from V and 8 from J, leaving 16 bases between them. The CDR3 sequence is 14 residues long. Germline values: CDR1 MGHDK, CDR2 SYGVNS. For the CDR3, the DNA is TGTGCCAGCAGCCACAACTCGGTGCGGGAAAAACTGTTTTTT. Translated: CASSHNSVREKLFF. Together with reference TRBV25-1 and TRBJ1-4, the CDR3 gives the full variable domain: EADIYQTPRYLVIGTGKKITLECSQTMGHDKMYWYQQDPGMELHLIHYSYGVNSTEKGDLSSESTVSRIRTEHFPLTLESARPSHTSQYLCASSHNSVREKLFFGSGTQLSVL.

The chain recombines TRBV9 with TRBJ1-6; D possibly corresponds to TRBD1 (5 bases). The CDR3 extends over 16 amino acids. In germline, CDR1 is SGDLS, CDR2 YYNGEE. Deletions cut 4 bases from V and 9 bases from J, with 20 bases between. The CDR3 reads CASSSPGRGGRSPLHF. DNA for the CDR3: TGTGCCAGCAGCTCTCCGGGAAGGGGAGGGCGTTCACCCCTCCACTTT.

V and J are TRBV7-2 and TRBJ1-6; D is ambiguous. The length of the CDR3 is 15 residues. Germline CDR1 reads SGHTA; CDR2 reads FQGNSA. V was clipped by 1 base and J by 6 bases, with 10 bases between them. The CDR3, as DNA: TGTGCCAGCAGCTTAGGGGCCTCTCTTAATTCACCCCTCCACTTT. Amino acids: CASSLGASLNSPLHF.

The J gene is TRBJ1-4, the V gene TRBV7-9; D unclear. The CDR3 spans 12 residues. The germline V gene encodes CDR1 SEHNR and CDR2 FQNEAQ (reference sequence). The V and J ends lost 7 bases and 8 bases respectively, with 11 bases between them. The CDR3 here is CASTQSGEKLFF. The CDR3 bases are TGTGCCAGCACACAATCGGGAGAAAAACTGTTTTTT.

The chain uses TRBV2 and TRBJ1-5, with D perhaps matching TRBD1 (6 bases). V was cut by 8 bases and J by 2 bases, with 13 bases left in between. The CDR3 length is 14 residues. The germline CDR1 and CDR2 sequences are SNHLY and FYNNEI. CDR3 nucleotides: TGTGCCAGCGCACAGGGTTGGGGCAATCAGCCCCAGCATTTT. Protein sequence: CASAQGWGNQPQHF.

This chain links TRBV24-1 with TRBJ1-1, with D maybe TRBD1 (6 bases). Germline V gene sequence: CDR1 KGHDR, CDR2 SFDVKD. V lost 3 bases and J lost 8, with 12 bases in between. The CDR3 spans 13 residues. CDR3 DNA: TGTGCCACCAGTGATGGGGTGGGACAAGAAGCTTTCTTT. Translation gives CATSDGVGQEAFF.

The rearrangement uses TRBV7-9 and TRBJ2-3, with D possibly matching TRBD2 (6 bases). The length of the CDR3 is 14 residues. V was trimmed by 3 bases and J by 5 bases, leaving 12 bases between them. Per the germline V gene, CDR1 is SEHNR and CDR2 is FQNEAQ (reference sequence). The CDR3: CASSFGGAVDTQYF. For the CDR3, the DNA is TGTGCCAGCAGCTTCGGCGGGGCTGTAGATACGCAGTATTTT.

The chain recombines TRBV27 with TRBJ2-4, with TRBD1 identical over 8 bases. The CDR3 is made up of 17 amino acids. The trim removed 6 bases at V and 0 bases at J, leaving 10 bases unmatched. Germline lookup yields CDR1 MNHEY and CDR2 SMNVEV (reference sequence). In nucleotides, the CDR3 is TGTGCCAGCAGGTCCCCGGGACAGGTGGGAGCCAAAAACATTCAGTACTTC. It encodes CASRSPGQVGAKNIQYF.

CDR3 loop: CASGRDSSMNTEAFF. CDR3 DNA sequence: TGCGCCAGCGGGCGGGACAGCAGCATGAACACTGAAGCTTTCTTT. The V and J genes are TRBV5-1 and TRBJ1-1, with 7 bases matching TRBD1. Germline V gene sequence: CDR1 SGHRS, CDR2 YFSETQ. The junction had 9 bases not matched to a gene; V was cut back by 7 bases and J by 0 bases. This CDR3 comprises 15 residues.

The chain combines TRBV9 with TRBJ1-1, with D possibly being TRBD1 (5 bases). Germline values: CDR1 SGDLS, CDR2 YYNGEE. CDR3 size: 15 residues. V was trimmed by 4 bases and J by 4 bases, leaving 17 bases between them. This CDR3 reads CASSRGRGGGTEAFF. The CDR3 coding sequence is TGTGCCAGCAGCCGCGGGAGGGGCGGGGGCACTGAAGCTTTCTTT. The complete variable domain, with remaining parts taken from reference TRBV9 and TRBJ1-1, reads DSGVTQTPKHLITATGQRVTLRCSPRSGDLSVYWYQQSLDQGLQFLIQYYNGEERAKGNILERFSAQQFPDLHSELNLSSLELGDSALYFCASSRGRGGGTEAFFGQGTRLTVV.

The genes are TRBV5-1 and TRBJ2-7, with TRBD1 matching over 9 bases. Germline V lookup: CDR1 SGHRS, CDR2 YFSETQ. V lost 0 bases and J lost 4; bases outside the gene matches: 8. The CDR3 spans 16 residues. CDR3 amino acids: CASSLAPGQGFYEQYF. In DNA, the CDR3 is TGCGCCAGCAGCTTGGCACCGGGACAGGGATTTTACGAGCAGTACTTC.

V and J are TRBV6-2 or TRBV6-3 and TRBJ2-2; 7 nucleotides agree with TRBD1. V trimming: 6 bases; J trimming: 4 bases; junction bases outside the gene matches: 8. Germline values: CDR1 MNHEY, CDR2 SVGEGT. The CDR3 covers 15 residues. CDR3 coding DNA: TGTGCCAGCAGCCGAGGGGGCTGGAGCACCGGGGAGCTGTTTTTT. Protein sequence: CASSRGGWSTGELFF.